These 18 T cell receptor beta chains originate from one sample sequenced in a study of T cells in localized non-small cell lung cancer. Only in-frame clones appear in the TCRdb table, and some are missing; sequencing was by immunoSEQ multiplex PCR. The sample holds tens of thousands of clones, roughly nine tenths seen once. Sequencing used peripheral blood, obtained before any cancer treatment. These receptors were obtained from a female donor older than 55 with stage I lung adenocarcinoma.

The CDR3 sequence is CASRKNSQETQYF. In DNA form, the CDR3 reads TGTGCCAGCAGGAAGAACAGTCAAGAGACCCAGTACTTC. The genes are TRBV2 and TRBJ2-5; D uncertain. The CDR3 consists of 13 residues. Trimming shortened V by 6 bases and J by 2 bases, and 10 bases separated the two germline ends. Germline V gene lookup returns CDR1 SNHLY and CDR2 FYNNEI.

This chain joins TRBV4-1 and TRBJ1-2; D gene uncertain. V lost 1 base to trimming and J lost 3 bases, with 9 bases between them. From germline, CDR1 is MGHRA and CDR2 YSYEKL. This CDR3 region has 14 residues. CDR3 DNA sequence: TGCGCCAGCAGCCAAGTTTCAGTCTACTATGGCTACACCTTC. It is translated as CASSQVSVYYGYTF.

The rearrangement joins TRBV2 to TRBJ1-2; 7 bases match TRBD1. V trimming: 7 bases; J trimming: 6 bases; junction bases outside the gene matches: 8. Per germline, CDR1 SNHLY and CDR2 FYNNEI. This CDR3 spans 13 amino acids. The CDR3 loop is CASTPRQGDGYTF. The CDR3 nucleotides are TGTGCCAGCACTCCGAGACAGGGAGATGGCTACACCTTC.

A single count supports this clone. Here the CDR3 DNA reads TGTGCCAGCAGCTTGTGGGACACGAACACTGAAGCTTTCTTT. It specifies CASSLWDTNTEAFF. The gene calls are TRBV5-5 and TRBJ1-1; possible D gene TRBD1, 6 bases. CDR3 length: 14 amino acids. The V gene lost 1 base and the J gene lost 1 base, with 8 bases spanning the gap. Germline V gene lookup returns CDR1 SGHKS and CDR2 YYEKEE (reference sequence).

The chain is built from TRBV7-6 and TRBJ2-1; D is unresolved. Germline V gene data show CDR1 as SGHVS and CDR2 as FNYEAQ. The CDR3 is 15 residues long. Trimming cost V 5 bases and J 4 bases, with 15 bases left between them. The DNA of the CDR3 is TGTGCCAGCAGCCCCCGACCGCGCGCTTACAATGAGCAGTTCTTC. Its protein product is CASSPRPRAYNEQFF.

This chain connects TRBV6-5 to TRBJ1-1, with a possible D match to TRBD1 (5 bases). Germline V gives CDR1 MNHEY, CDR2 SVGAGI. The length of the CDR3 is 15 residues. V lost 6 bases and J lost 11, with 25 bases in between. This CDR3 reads CASSQIRDAPARAFF. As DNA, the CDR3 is TGTGCCAGCAGCCAAATCCGGGACGCCCCGGCCCGGGCTTTCTTT.

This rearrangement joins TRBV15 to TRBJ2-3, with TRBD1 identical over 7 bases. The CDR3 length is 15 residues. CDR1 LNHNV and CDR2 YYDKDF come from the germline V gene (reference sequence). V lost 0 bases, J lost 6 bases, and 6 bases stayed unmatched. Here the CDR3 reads CATSREPGGMDTQYF. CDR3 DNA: TGTGCCACCAGCAGAGAACCAGGGGGAATGGATACGCAGTATTTT. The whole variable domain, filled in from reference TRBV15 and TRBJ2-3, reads DAMVIQNPRYQVTQFGKPVTLSCSQTLNHNVMYWYQQKSSQAPKLLFHYYDKDFNNEADTPDNFQSRRPNTSFCFLDIRSPGLGDTAMYLCATSREPGGMDTQYFGPGTRLTVL.

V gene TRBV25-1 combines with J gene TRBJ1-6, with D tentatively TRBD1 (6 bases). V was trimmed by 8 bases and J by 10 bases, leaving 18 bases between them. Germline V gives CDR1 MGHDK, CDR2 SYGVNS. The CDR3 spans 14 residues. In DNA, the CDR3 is TGTGCCAGCCGCGGACAGATTAGGGGATCACCCCTCCACTTT. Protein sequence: CASRGQIRGSPLHF.

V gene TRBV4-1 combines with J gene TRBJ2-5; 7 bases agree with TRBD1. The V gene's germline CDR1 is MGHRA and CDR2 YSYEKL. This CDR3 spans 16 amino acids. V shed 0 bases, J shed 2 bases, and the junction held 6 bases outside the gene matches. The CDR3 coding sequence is TGCGCCAGCAGCCAAGAAGGAAAGACAGGGCAAGAGACCCAGTACTTC. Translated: CASSQEGKTGQETQYF.

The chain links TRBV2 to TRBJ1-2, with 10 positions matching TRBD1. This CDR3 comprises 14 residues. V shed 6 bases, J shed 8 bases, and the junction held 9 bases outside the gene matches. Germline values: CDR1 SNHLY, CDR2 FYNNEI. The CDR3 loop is CASREPGQGTGYTF. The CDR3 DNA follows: TGTGCCAGCAGAGAACCGGGACAGGGGACGGGCTACACCTTC.

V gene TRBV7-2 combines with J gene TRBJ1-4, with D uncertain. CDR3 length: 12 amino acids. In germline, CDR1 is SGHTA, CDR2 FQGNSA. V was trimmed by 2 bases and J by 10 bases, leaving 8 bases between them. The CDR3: CASSLSVGKLFF. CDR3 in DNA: TGTGCCAGCAGCTTAAGTGTTGGAAAACTGTTTTTT.

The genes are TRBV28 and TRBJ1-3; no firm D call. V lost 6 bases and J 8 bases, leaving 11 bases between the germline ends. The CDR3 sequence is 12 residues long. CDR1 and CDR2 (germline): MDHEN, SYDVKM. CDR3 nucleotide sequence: TGTGCCAGCAGCCCATTGGGAGACACCATATATTTT. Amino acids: CASSPLGDTIYF.

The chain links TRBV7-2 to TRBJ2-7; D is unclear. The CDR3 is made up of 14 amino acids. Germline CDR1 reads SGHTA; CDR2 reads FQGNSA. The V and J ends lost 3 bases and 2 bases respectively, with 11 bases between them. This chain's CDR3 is CASSFRQAPYEQYF. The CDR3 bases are TGTGCCAGCAGCTTTCGTCAGGCCCCCTACGAGCAGTACTTC.

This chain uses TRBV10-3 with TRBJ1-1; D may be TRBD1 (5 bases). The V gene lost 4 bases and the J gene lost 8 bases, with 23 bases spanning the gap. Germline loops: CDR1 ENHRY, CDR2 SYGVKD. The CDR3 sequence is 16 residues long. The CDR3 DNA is TGTGCCATCAGTGGGGGGGTGGTGGGGCGCCGGGAGGAAGCTTTCTTT. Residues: CAISGGVVGRREEAFF.

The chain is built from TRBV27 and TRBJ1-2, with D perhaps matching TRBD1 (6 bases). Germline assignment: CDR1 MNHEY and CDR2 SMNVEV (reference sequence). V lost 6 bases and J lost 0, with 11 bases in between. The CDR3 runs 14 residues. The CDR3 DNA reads TGTGCCAGCAGACTCGGACAGACTAACTATGGCTACACCTTC. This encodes CASRLGQTNYGYTF.

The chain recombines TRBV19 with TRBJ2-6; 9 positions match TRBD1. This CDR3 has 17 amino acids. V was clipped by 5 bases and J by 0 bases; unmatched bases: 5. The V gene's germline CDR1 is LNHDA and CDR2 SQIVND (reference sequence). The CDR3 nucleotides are TGTGCCAGTAGTGAGGGACAGGGTAGCTCTGGGGCCAACGTCCTGACTTTC. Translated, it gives CASSEGQGSSGANVLTF.

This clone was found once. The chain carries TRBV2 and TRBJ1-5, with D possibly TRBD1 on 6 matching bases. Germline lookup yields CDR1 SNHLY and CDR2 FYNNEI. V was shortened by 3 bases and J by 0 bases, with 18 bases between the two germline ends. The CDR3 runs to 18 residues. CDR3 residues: CASSEVLPGHYSNQPQHF. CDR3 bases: TGTGCCAGCAGTGAGGTACTACCGGGACATTATAGCAATCAGCCCCAGCATTTT.

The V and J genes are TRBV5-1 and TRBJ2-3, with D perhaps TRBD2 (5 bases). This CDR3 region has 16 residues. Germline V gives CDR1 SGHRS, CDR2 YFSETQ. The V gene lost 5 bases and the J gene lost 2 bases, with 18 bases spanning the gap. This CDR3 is CASSLATGSDTDTQYF. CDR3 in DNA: TGCGCCAGCAGTCTTGCCACGGGGTCAGACACAGATACGCAGTATTTT.